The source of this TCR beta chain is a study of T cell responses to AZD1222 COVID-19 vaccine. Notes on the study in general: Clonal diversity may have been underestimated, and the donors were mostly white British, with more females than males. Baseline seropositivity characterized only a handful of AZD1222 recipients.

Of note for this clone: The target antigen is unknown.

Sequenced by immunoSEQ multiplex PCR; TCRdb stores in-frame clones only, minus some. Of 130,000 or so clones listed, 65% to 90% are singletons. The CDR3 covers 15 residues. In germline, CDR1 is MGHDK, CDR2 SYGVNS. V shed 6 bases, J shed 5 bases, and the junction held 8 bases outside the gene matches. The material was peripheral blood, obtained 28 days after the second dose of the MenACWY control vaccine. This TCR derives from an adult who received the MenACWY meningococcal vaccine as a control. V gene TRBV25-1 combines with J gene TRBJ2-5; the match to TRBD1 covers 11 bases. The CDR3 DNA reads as TGTGCCAGCAGAACTCCCGGGACAGGGGGGGAGACCCAGTACTTC. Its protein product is CASRTPGTGGETQYF.